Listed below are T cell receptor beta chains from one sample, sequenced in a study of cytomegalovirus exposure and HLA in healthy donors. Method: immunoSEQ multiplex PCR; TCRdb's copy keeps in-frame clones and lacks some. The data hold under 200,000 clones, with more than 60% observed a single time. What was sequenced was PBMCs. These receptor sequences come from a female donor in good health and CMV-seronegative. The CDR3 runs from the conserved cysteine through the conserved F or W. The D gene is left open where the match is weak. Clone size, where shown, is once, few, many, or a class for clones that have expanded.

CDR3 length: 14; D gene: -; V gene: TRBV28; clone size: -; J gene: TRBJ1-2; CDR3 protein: CASSLQNPNYGYTF; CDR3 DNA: TGTGCCAGCAGTTTACAGAACCCTAACTATGGCTACACCTTC
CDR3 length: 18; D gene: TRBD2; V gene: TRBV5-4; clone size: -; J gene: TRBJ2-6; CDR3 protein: CASSLVGLAGGGANVLTF; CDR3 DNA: TGTGCCAGCAGCTTGGTCGGACTAGCGGGAGGTGGGGCCAACGTCCTGACTTTC
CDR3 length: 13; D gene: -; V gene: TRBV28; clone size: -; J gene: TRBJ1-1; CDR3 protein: CASSERGSTEAFF; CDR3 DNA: TGTGCCAGCAGCGAGCGGGGGAGCACTGAAGCTTTCTTT
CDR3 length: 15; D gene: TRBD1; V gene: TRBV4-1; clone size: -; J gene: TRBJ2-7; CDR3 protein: CASSPTDRGNTEQYF; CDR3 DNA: TGCGCCAGCAGCCCAACGGACAGGGGGAATACCGAGCAGTACTTC
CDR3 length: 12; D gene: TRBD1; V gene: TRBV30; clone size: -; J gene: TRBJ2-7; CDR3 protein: CAWSVQGSGGYF; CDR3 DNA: TGTGCCTGGAGTGTACAGGGGTCGGGTGGGTACTTC
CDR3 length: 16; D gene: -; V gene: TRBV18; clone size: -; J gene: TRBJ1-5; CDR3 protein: CASSDRNLDGNQPQHF; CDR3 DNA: TGTGCCAGCTCCGACAGGAATTTAGACGGGAATCAGCCCCAGCATTTT
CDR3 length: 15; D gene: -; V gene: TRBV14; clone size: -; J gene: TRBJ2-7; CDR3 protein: CASSQSGGSTYEQYF; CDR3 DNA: TGTGCCAGCAGCCAGTCAGGAGGATCTACCTACGAGCAGTACTTC
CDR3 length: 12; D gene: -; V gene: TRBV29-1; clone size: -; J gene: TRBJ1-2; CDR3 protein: CSARTASHGYTF; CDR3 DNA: TGCAGCGCCCGGACAGCTTCTCATGGCTACACCTTC
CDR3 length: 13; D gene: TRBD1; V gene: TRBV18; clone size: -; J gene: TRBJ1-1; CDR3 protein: CASSPDRATEAFF; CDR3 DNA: TGTGCCAGCTCACCGGACAGGGCGACTGAAGCTTTCTTT
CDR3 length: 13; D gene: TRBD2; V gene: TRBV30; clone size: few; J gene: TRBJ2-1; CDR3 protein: CAWSGAGGNEQFF; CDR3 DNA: TGTGCCTGGAGTGGGGCGGGGGGCAATGAGCAGTTCTTC
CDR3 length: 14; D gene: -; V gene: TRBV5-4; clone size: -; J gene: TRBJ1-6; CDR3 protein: CASSFSVDNSPLHF; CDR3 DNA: TGTGCCAGCAGCTTTTCGGTCGATAATTCACCCCTCCACTTT
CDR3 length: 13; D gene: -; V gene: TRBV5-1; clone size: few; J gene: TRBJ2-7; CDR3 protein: CASSLTGSHEQYF; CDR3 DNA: TGCGCCAGCAGCTTGACGGGTAGCCACGAGCAGTACTTC
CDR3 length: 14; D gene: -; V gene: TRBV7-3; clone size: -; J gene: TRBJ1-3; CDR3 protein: CASSLAGSGNTIYF; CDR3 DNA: TGTGCCAGCAGCTTAGCGGGCTCTGGAAACACCATATATTTT
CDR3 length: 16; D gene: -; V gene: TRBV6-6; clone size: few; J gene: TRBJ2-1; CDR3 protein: CASSYSIASAVGEQFF; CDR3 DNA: TGTGCCAGCAGTTACTCGATAGCCTCGGCAGTTGGTGAGCAGTTCTTC
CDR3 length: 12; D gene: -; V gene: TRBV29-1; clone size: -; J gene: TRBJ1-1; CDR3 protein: CSVDRQQPEAFF; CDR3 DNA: TGCAGCGTTGACCGACAACAACCTGAAGCTTTCTTT
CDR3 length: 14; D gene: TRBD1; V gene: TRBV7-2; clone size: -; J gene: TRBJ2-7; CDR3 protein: CASSLETGGYGQYF; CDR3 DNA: TGTGCCAGCAGCTTAGAGACAGGGGGCTACGGGCAGTACTTC
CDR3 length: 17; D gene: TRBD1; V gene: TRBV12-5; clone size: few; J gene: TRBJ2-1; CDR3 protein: CASGLSATGFTYNEQFF; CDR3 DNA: TGTGCTAGTGGTTTGAGCGCGACAGGGTTTACCTACAATGAGCAGTTCTTC
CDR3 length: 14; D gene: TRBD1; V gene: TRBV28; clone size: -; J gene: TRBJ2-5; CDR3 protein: CASSPVDRGVAQYF; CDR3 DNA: TGTGCCAGCAGTCCAGTCGACAGGGGGGTTGCCCAGTACTTC
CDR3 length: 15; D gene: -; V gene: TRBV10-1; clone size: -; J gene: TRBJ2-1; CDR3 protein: CASSDVGGPYNEQFF; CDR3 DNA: TGCGCCAGCAGTGATGTGGGAGGACCCTACAATGAGCAGTTCTTC
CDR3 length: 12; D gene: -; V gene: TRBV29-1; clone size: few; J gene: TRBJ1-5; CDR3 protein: CSVAGSGQPQHF; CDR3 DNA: TGCAGCGTTGCGGGGTCTGGTCAGCCCCAGCATTTT
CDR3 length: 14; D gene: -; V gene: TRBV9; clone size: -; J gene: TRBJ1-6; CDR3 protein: CASSVETGNSPLHF; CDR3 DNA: TGTGCCAGCAGCGTAGAAACAGGGAATTCACCCCTCCACTTT
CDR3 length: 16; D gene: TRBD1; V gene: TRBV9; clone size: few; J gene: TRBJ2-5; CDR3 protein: CASSADTGAGGETQYF; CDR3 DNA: TGTGCCAGCAGCGCCGATACAGGGGCGGGTGGAGAGACCCAGTACTTC
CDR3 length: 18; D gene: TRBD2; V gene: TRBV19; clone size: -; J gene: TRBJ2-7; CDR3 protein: CASSPPGLAGASSYEQYF; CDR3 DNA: TGTGCCAGTAGTCCTCCGGGACTAGCGGGGGCTAGCTCCTACGAGCAGTACTTC
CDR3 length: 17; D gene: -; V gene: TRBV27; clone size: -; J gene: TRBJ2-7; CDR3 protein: CASSFGPRTANPYEQYF; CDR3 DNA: TGTGCCAGCAGTTTTGGTCCCCGGACAGCGAACCCCTACGAGCAGTACTTC
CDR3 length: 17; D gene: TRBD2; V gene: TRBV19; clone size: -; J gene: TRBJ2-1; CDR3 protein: CASGPGLAGFSYNEQFF; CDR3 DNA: TGTGCCAGTGGGCCGGGACTAGCGGGATTCTCCTACAATGAGCAGTTCTTC
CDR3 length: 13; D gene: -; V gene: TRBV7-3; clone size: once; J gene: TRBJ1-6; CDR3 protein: CASSTLTESPLHF; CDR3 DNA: TGTGCCAGCAGCACACTGACTGAGTCACCCCTCCACTTT
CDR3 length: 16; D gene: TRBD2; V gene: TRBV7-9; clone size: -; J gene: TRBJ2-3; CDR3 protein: CASSSATSVGLNTQYF; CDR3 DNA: TGTGCCAGCAGCTCAGCGACTAGCGTAGGATTAAATACGCAGTATTTT
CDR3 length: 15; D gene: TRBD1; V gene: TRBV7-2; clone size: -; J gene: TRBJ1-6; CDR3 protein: CASSLRQGKNSPLHF; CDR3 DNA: TGTGCCAGCAGCTTACGACAGGGGAAAAATTCACCCCTCCACTTT
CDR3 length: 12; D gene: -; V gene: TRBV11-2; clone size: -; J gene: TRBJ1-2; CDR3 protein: CASSLGAYGYTF; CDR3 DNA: TGTGCCAGCAGCTTAGGGGCCTATGGCTACACCTTC
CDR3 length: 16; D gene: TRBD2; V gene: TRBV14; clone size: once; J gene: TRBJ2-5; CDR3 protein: CASSQSLAGGWETQYF; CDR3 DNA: TGTGCCAGCAGCCAGTCCCTAGCGGGAGGATGGGAGACCCAGTACTTC
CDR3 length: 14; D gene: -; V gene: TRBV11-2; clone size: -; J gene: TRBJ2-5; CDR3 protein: CASSVHRVQETQYF; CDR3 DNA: TGTGCCAGCAGCGTACACAGGGTCCAAGAGACCCAGTACTTC
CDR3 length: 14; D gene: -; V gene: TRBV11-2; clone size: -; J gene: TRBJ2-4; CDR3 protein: CASSFVVNPSIQYF; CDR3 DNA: TGTGCCAGCAGCTTCGTAGTGAACCCATCCATTCAGTACTTC
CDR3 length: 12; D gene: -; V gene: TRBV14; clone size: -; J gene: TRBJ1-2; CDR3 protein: CASSQVGGGYTF; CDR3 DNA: TGTGCCAGCAGCCAAGTAGGAGGTGGCTACACCTTC
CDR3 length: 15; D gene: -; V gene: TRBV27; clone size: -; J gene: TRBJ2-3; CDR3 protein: CASSSTHSSTDTQYF; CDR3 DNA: TGTGCCAGCAGTTCTACTCATTCTAGCACAGATACGCAGTATTTT
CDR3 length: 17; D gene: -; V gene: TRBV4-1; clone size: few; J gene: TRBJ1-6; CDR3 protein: CASSQTPTPRFNSPLHF; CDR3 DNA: TGCGCCAGCAGCCAAACCCCAACGCCCAGATTTAATTCACCCCTCCACTTT
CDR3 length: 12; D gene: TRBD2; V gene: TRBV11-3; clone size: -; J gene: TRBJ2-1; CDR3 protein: CASSLDRGVQFF; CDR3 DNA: TGTGCCAGCAGCTTAGATCGGGGGGTGCAGTTCTTC
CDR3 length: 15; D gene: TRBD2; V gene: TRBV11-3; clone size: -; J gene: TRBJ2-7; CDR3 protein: CASSLGTSGNYEQYF; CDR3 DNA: TGTGCCAGCAGCTTAGGGACTAGCGGGAACTACGAGCAGTACTTC
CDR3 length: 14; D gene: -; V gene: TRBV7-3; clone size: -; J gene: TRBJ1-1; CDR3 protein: CASSLGHANTEAFF; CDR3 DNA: TGTGCCAGCAGCTTGGGACATGCGAACACTGAAGCTTTCTTT
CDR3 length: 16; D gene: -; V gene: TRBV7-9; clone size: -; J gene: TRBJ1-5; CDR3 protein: CASSPQGQISNQPQHF; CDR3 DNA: TGTGCCAGCAGCCCCCAAGGACAGATTAGCAATCAGCCCCAGCATTTT
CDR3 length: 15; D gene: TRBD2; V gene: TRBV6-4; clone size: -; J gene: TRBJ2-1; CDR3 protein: CASSDGTSGDNEQFF; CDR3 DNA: TGTGCCAGCAGTGATGGGACTAGCGGGGACAATGAGCAGTTCTTC
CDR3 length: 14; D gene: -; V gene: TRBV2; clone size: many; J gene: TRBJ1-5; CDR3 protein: CASTGSRGNQPQHF; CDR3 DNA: TGTGCCAGCACTGGATCTCGGGGGAATCAGCCCCAGCATTTT
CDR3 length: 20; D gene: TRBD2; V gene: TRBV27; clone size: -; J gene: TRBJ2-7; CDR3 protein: CASSLSAPLLTGGVFHEQYF; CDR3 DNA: TGTGCCAGCAGTTTATCGGCACCCCTATTGACGGGAGGGGTCTTCCACGAGCAGTACTTC
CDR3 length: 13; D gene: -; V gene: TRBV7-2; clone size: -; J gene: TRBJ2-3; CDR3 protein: CASSPPSTDTQYF; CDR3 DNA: TGTGCCAGCAGCCCCCCCTCCACAGATACGCAGTATTTT
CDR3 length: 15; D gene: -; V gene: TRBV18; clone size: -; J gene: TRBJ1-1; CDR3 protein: CASSPTSTGDTEAFF; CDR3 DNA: TGTGCCAGCTCACCTACGTCCACCGGAGACACTGAAGCTTTCTTT
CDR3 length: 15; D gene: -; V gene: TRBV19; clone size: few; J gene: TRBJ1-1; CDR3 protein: CASSIRGGANTEAFF; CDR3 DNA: TGTGCCAGTAGTATAAGGGGAGGGGCGAACACTGAAGCTTTCTTT
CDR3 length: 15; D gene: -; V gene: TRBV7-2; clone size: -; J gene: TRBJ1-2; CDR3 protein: CASSLGGGTGYGYTF; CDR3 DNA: TGTGCCAGCAGCTTAGGGGGGGGCACAGGCTATGGCTACACCTTC
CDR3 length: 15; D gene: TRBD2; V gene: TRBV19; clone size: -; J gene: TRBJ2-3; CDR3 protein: CASSFRGGASDTQYF; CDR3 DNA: TGTGCCAGTAGTTTCCGCGGGGGGGCCTCAGATACGCAGTATTTT
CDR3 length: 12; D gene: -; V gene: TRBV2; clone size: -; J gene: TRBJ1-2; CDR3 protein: CASSGTDYDYTF; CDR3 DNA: TGTGCCAGCAGTGGGACAGATTATGACTACACCTTC
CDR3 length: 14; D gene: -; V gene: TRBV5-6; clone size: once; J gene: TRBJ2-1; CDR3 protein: CASSFGGSYNEQFF; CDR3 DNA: TGTGCCAGCAGCTTCGGGGGCTCCTACAATGAGCAGTTCTTC
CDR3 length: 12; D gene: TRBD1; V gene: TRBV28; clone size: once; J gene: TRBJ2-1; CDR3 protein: CASSTGDDEQFF; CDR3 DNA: TGTGCCAGCAGTACAGGGGACGATGAGCAGTTCTTC
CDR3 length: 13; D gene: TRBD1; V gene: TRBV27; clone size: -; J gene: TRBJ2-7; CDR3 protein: CASKNTGGNEQYF; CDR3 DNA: TGTGCCAGCAAGAATACAGGGGGCAACGAGCAGTACTTC
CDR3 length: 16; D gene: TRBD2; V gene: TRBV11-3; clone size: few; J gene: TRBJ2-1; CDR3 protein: CASSPSFSGRSGEQFF; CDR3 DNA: TGTGCCAGCAGCCCGTCGTTTAGCGGGAGGTCTGGTGAGCAGTTCTTC
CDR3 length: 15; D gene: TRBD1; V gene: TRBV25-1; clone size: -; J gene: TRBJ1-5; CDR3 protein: CASSVSGQGNQPQHF; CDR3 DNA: TGTGCCAGCAGTGTCTCGGGACAGGGCAATCAGCCCCAGCATTTT
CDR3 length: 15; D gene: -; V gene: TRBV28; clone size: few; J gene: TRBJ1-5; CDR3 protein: CAGRRGGGSNQPQHF; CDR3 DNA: TGTGCCGGACGAAGGGGGGGAGGGAGCAATCAGCCCCAGCATTTT
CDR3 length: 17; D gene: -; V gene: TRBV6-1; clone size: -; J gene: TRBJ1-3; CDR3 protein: CASSEFPDRSSGNTIYF; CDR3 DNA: TGTGCCAGCAGTGAGTTCCCAGACAGATCCTCTGGAAACACCATATATTTT